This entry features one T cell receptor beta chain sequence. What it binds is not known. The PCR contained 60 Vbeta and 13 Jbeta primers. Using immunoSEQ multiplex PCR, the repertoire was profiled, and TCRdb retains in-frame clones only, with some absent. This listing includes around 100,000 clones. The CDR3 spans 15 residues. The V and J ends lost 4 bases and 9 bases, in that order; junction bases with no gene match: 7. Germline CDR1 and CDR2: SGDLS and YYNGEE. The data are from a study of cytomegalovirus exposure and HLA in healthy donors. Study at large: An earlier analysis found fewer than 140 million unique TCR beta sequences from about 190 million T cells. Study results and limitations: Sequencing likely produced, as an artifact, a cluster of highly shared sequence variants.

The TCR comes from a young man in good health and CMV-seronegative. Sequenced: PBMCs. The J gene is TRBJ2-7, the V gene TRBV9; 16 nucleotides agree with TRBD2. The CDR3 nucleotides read TGTGCCAGCAGCCCTGAGGGACTAGCGGGGGGGCGGCAGTACTTC. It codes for CASSPEGLAGGRQYF.